This passage covers 6 T cell receptor beta chains from one sample sequenced in a study of shared clonotypes between healthy human individuals. The method was immunoSEQ multiplex PCR; TCRdb's version includes in-frame clones alone and lacks a portion of them. This table holds 2,100,000 or so clones, around 95% found once. Sequences were obtained from naive CD4+ T cells sorted from blood. Subset here: CD45RA+ positively selected. The receptors shown here come from a man aged 18 to 29 in good health.

This chain uses TRBV6-6 with TRBJ1-2, with a weak D call TRBD1 (6 bases). V lost 0 bases, J lost 10 bases, and 9 bases lay in between. The CDR3 loop spans 12 amino acids. The germline gives CDR1 MNHNY, CDR2 SVGAGI (reference sequence). CDR3 in amino acids: CASSYSQGFYTF. The CDR3 DNA sequence: TGTGCCAGCAGTTACTCGCAGGGGTTCTACACCTTC.

Notes on this clone: Within the sample, other DNA sequences also encode this same CDR3. This chain uses TRBV6-5 with TRBJ1-2, with D uncertain. Germline CDR1 reads MNHEY; CDR2 reads SVGAGI. The CDR3 consists of 13 residues. The V gene lost 2 bases and the J gene lost 2 bases, with 6 bases spanning the gap. CDR3 bases: TGTGCCAGCAGTTACGGGGAGAACTATGGCTACACCTTC. Its protein product is CASSYGENYGYTF.

Details on this clone: Other DNA sequences from this sample encode an identical CDR3 as well. The V and J genes are TRBV5-1 and TRBJ2-1; D remains ambiguous. This CDR3 contains 11 residues. CDR1 is SGHRS and CDR2 is YFSETQ in the germline V gene. V was cut by 4 bases and J by 6 bases, with 5 bases left in between. CDR3 amino acids: CASSPGNEQFF. CDR3 nucleotides: TGCGCCAGCAGCCCGGGCAATGAGCAGTTCTTC.

In the case of this clone: Other DNA sequences in the same sample also yield this CDR3. V is TRBV18 and J is TRBJ2-5; no firm D call. The V gene's germline CDR1 is KGHSH and CDR2 LQKENI. Trimming removed 6 bases from V and 2 bases from J, with 7 bases in between. This CDR3 contains 12 residues. The CDR3 is CASSGSQETQYF. The CDR3 DNA reads TGTGCCAGCTCGGGAAGTCAAGAGACCCAGTACTTC.

The chain carries TRBV5-1 and TRBJ2-7; D tentatively fits TRBD1 or TRBD2 (6 bases each). With 2 bases removed from V and 0 bases from J, the gap between germline ends came to 12 bases. CDR3 length: 15 amino acids. Germline V lookup: CDR1 SGHRS, CDR2 YFSETQ. CDR3 bases: TGCGCCAGCAGCTTAGGGGGGATAAGCTCCTACGAGCAGTACTTC. Translation gives CASSLGGISSYEQYF.

This clone was detected only once. V is TRBV11-2 and J is TRBJ1-1, with a possible D match to TRBD1 (6 bases). Germline loops: CDR1 SGHAT, CDR2 FQNNGV. The CDR3 has 12 residues. Trimming pared 3 bases from V and 9 bases from J, leaving 11 bases between. The CDR3 sequence: CASSFIGQKAFF. In DNA form, the CDR3 reads TGTGCCAGCAGCTTTATAGGACAGAAAGCTTTCTTT.